A selection of T cell receptor beta chains follows, all from one sample in a study of shared clonotypes between healthy human individuals. Profiling relied on immunoSEQ multiplex PCR, and the TCRdb table lists in-frame clones only, not all of them. The data hold about 960,000 clones, with approximately 80% observed a single time. The sample was memory CD4+ T cells sorted from blood. These receptors were collected from a man younger than 35 in good health. Each CDR3 is given with its conserved first and last residue. D genes are given only for firm matches. Expanded clones get a size class; other rows say once, few or many, or leave the size out.

D gene: -
V gene: TRBV21-1
clone size: -
J gene: TRBJ1-1
CDR3 protein: CANKAGGLGMNTEAFF
CDR3 DNA: TGTGCCAACAAGGCAGGGGGCCTCGGAATGAACACTGAAGCTTTCTTT

D gene: TRBD1
V gene: TRBV27
clone size: few
J gene: TRBJ1-2
CDR3 protein: CASSFGQGKGYGYTF
CDR3 DNA: TGTGCCAGCAGTTTCGGACAGGGGAAGGGCTATGGCTACACCTTC

D gene: -
V gene: TRBV5-1
clone size: -
J gene: TRBJ2-5
CDR3 protein: CASSLMGQTTQETQYF
CDR3 DNA: TGCGCCAGCAGCTTGATGGGCCAAACTACCCAGGAGACCCAGTACTTC

D gene: -
V gene: TRBV28
clone size: -
J gene: TRBJ2-7
CDR3 protein: CASSPNPISYEQYF
CDR3 DNA: TGTGCCAGCAGTCCGAACCCCATCTCCTACGAGCAGTACTTC

D gene: -
V gene: TRBV6-1
clone size: -
J gene: TRBJ2-7
CDR3 protein: CASRKEGAPAEQYF
CDR3 DNA: TGTGCCAGCAGGAAAGAAGGAGCGCCGGCCGAGCAGTACTTC

D gene: -
V gene: TRBV5-1
clone size: -
J gene: TRBJ2-1
CDR3 protein: CATGPVSGSNEQFF
CDR3 DNA: TGCGCCACTGGGCCAGTCTCGGGCTCCAATGAGCAGTTCTTC

D gene: -
V gene: TRBV7-9
clone size: -
J gene: TRBJ2-7
CDR3 protein: CASSLALRGAPYEQYF
CDR3 DNA: TGTGCCAGCAGCTTAGCGCTTAGGGGGGCCCCCTACGAGCAGTACTTC

D gene: -
V gene: TRBV9
clone size: -
J gene: TRBJ2-2
CDR3 protein: CASSVRGTGDTGELFF
CDR3 DNA: TGTGCCAGCAGCGTAAGAGGGACTGGTGACACCGGGGAGCTGTTTTTT

D gene: -
V gene: TRBV5-1
clone size: -
J gene: TRBJ1-2
CDR3 protein: CASSTTDRVGDGYTF
CDR3 DNA: TGCGCCAGCAGCACAACAGACAGAGTTGGGGATGGCTACACCTTC

D gene: -
V gene: TRBV6-6
clone size: -
J gene: TRBJ2-7
CDR3 protein: CASSYSAEAYEQYF
CDR3 DNA: TGTGCCAGCAGTTACTCAGCAGAGGCCTACGAGCAGTACTTC

D gene: TRBD1
V gene: TRBV28
clone size: -
J gene: TRBJ1-1
CDR3 protein: CATAGGLNTEAFF
CDR3 DNA: TGTGCCACCGCAGGGGGACTGAACACTGAAGCTTTCTTT

D gene: -
V gene: TRBV6-5
clone size: many
J gene: TRBJ2-6
CDR3 protein: CASSGSGANVLTF
CDR3 DNA: TGTGCCAGCAGCGGGTCTGGGGCCAACGTCCTGACTTTC

D gene: -
V gene: TRBV27
clone size: -
J gene: TRBJ2-2
CDR3 protein: CASRWGPGAGELFF
CDR3 DNA: TGTGCCAGCAGATGGGGGCCCGGAGCCGGGGAGCTGTTTTTT

D gene: -
V gene: TRBV5-1
clone size: -
J gene: TRBJ1-1
CDR3 protein: CASSLDPGTPTEAFF
CDR3 DNA: TGCGCCAGCAGCTTGGATCCAGGGACCCCCACTGAAGCTTTCTTT

D gene: -
V gene: TRBV4-1
clone size: once
J gene: TRBJ2-7
CDR3 protein: CASSHPRVPYF
CDR3 DNA: TGCGCCAGCAGCCATCCCAGGGTTCCGTACTTC

D gene: -
V gene: TRBV15
clone size: -
J gene: TRBJ1-1
CDR3 protein: CATRGTDNTEAFF
CDR3 DNA: TGTGCCACCCGAGGTACGGACAACACTGAAGCTTTCTTT

D gene: -
V gene: TRBV5-5
clone size: -
J gene: TRBJ1-1
CDR3 protein: CASSLTDRNTEAFF
CDR3 DNA: TGTGCCAGCAGCTTGACGGACAGGAACACTGAAGCTTTCTTT

D gene: -
V gene: TRBV5-4
clone size: -
J gene: TRBJ2-3
CDR3 protein: CASSLVPNTDTQYF
CDR3 DNA: TGTGCCAGCAGCTTGGTGCCCAACACAGATACGCAGTATTTT

D gene: -
V gene: TRBV11-2
clone size: -
J gene: TRBJ2-6
CDR3 protein: CASRYSSGANVLTF
CDR3 DNA: TGTGCCAGCAGGTACAGCTCTGGGGCCAACGTCCTGACTTTC

D gene: -
V gene: TRBV10-3
clone size: -
J gene: TRBJ1-4
CDR3 protein: CAISGAPGNEKLFF
CDR3 DNA: TGTGCCATCAGTGGGGCCCCAGGGAATGAAAAACTGTTTTTT

D gene: -
V gene: TRBV10-3
clone size: -
J gene: TRBJ2-7
CDR3 protein: CAISQRQGGYEQYF
CDR3 DNA: TGTGCCATCAGTCAACGACAGGGAGGGTACGAGCAGTACTTC

D gene: TRBD2
V gene: TRBV5-4
clone size: -
J gene: TRBJ2-5
CDR3 protein: CASNQAGPQETQYF
CDR3 DNA: TGTGCCAGCAACCAAGCGGGACCCCAAGAGACCCAGTACTTC

D gene: -
V gene: TRBV5-1
clone size: -
J gene: TRBJ1-4
CDR3 protein: CASSLGQRNEKLFF
CDR3 DNA: TGCGCCAGCAGCTTGGGTCAGCGAAATGAAAAACTGTTTTTT

D gene: -
V gene: TRBV30
clone size: -
J gene: TRBJ1-5
CDR3 protein: CAWSGGGNQPQHF
CDR3 DNA: TGTGCCTGGAGTGGAGGCGGCAATCAGCCCCAGCATTTT

D gene: -
V gene: TRBV15
clone size: -
J gene: TRBJ2-3
CDR3 protein: CATSRDPADTQYF
CDR3 DNA: TGTGCCACCAGCAGAGATCCAGCGGATACGCAGTATTTT

D gene: TRBD1
V gene: TRBV2
clone size: -
J gene: TRBJ2-3
CDR3 protein: CAWGQGTDTQYF
CDR3 DNA: TGTGCCTGGGGACAGGGGACCGATACGCAGTATTTT

D gene: TRBD1
V gene: TRBV4-1
clone size: -
J gene: TRBJ2-7
CDR3 protein: CASSQGDRGASREQYF
CDR3 DNA: TGCGCCAGCAGCCAAGGGGACAGGGGGGCTTCGCGAGAGCAGTACTTC

D gene: -
V gene: TRBV30
clone size: -
J gene: TRBJ1-4
CDR3 protein: CAWSTGIPNEKLFF
CDR3 DNA: TGTGCCTGGAGTACAGGGATCCCTAATGAAAAACTGTTTTTT

D gene: TRBD1
V gene: TRBV5-1
clone size: -
J gene: TRBJ2-3
CDR3 protein: CASGYLTGGTDTQYF
CDR3 DNA: TGCGCCAGCGGCTACCTGACAGGGGGCACAGATACGCAGTATTTT

D gene: -
V gene: TRBV27
clone size: -
J gene: TRBJ1-5
CDR3 protein: CASSLFGHNSNQPQHF
CDR3 DNA: TGTGCCAGCAGTTTATTTGGGCACAATAGCAATCAGCCCCAGCATTTT

D gene: TRBD2
V gene: TRBV7-2
clone size: -
J gene: TRBJ2-1
CDR3 protein: CASSPRGSGEVSSYNEQFF
CDR3 DNA: TGTGCCAGCAGCCCCCGAGGTAGCGGGGAGGTTAGCTCCTACAATGAGCAGTTCTTC

D gene: TRBD2
V gene: TRBV2
clone size: -
J gene: TRBJ2-1
CDR3 protein: CASSDDGGVGKNEQFF
CDR3 DNA: TGTGCCAGCAGTGATGACGGGGGGGTAGGAAAGAATGAGCAGTTCTTC

D gene: -
V gene: TRBV27
clone size: -
J gene: TRBJ1-2
CDR3 protein: CASSLSQYYGYTF
CDR3 DNA: TGTGCCAGCAGTTTGAGTCAGTACTATGGCTACACCTTC

D gene: -
V gene: TRBV5-1
clone size: once
J gene: TRBJ1-6
CDR3 protein: CASSLVVDNSPLHF
CDR3 DNA: TGCGCCAGCAGCTTGGTGGTAGATAATTCACCCCTCCACTTT

D gene: -
V gene: TRBV7-9
clone size: once
J gene: TRBJ2-7
CDR3 protein: CASSLTQSYEQYF
CDR3 DNA: TGTGCCAGCAGCTTGACGCAGTCCTACGAGCAGTACTTC

D gene: -
V gene: TRBV7-2
clone size: -
J gene: TRBJ1-2
CDR3 protein: CASSLTDYGYTF
CDR3 DNA: TGTGCCAGCAGCCTTACGGACTATGGCTACACCTTC

D gene: -
V gene: TRBV6-1
clone size: -
J gene: TRBJ1-4
CDR3 protein: CASRWEGGTNEKLFF
CDR3 DNA: TGTGCCAGCAGATGGGAAGGGGGGACTAATGAAAAACTGTTTTTT

D gene: -
V gene: TRBV15
clone size: -
J gene: TRBJ2-1
CDR3 protein: CATSRVGEQQFF
CDR3 DNA: TGTGCCACCAGCAGAGTGGGCGAACAGCAGTTCTTC

D gene: -
V gene: TRBV18
clone size: -
J gene: TRBJ1-5
CDR3 protein: CASGPTGKGPQHF
CDR3 DNA: TGTGCCAGCGGACCAACAGGGAAGGGACCCCAGCATTTT

D gene: TRBD1
V gene: TRBV5-6
clone size: -
J gene: TRBJ2-5
CDR3 protein: CASSAEGGMTETQYF
CDR3 DNA: TGTGCCAGCAGCGCGGAAGGGGGCATGACAGAGACCCAGTACTTC

D gene: -
V gene: TRBV5-1
clone size: -
J gene: TRBJ2-5
CDR3 protein: CASSLPTETQYF
CDR3 DNA: TGCGCCAGCAGCTTGCCGACGGAGACCCAGTACTTC

D gene: TRBD1
V gene: TRBV28
clone size: -
J gene: TRBJ1-2
CDR3 protein: CASKGSVSTGVYGYTF
CDR3 DNA: TGTGCCAGCAAAGGGTCAGTCTCGACAGGGGTCTATGGCTACACCTTC

D gene: -
V gene: TRBV7-3
clone size: -
J gene: TRBJ2-1
CDR3 protein: CASSLMGVLNEQFF
CDR3 DNA: TGTGCCAGCAGCTTAATGGGGGTGTTGAATGAGCAGTTCTTC

D gene: -
V gene: TRBV7-2
clone size: -
J gene: TRBJ2-3
CDR3 protein: CASSPQSTSTDTQYF
CDR3 DNA: TGTGCCAGCAGCCCTCAGTCCACCAGCACAGATACGCAGTATTTT

D gene: TRBD1
V gene: TRBV29-1
clone size: -
J gene: TRBJ2-7
CDR3 protein: CSVADLGQGDEQYF
CDR3 DNA: TGCAGCGTTGCGGATTTGGGACAGGGAGACGAGCAGTACTTC

D gene: -
V gene: TRBV20-1
clone size: -
J gene: TRBJ1-6
CDR3 protein: CSAPRDFLLHF
CDR3 DNA: TGCAGTGCTCCTAGGGATTTTCTCCTCCACTTT

D gene: -
V gene: TRBV11-3
clone size: once
J gene: TRBJ2-1
CDR3 protein: CASSLHRYNEQFF
CDR3 DNA: TGTGCCAGCAGCTTACATAGATACAATGAGCAGTTCTTC

D gene: -
V gene: TRBV30
clone size: -
J gene: TRBJ1-2
CDR3 protein: CAWSPDGSYGYTF
CDR3 DNA: TGTGCCTGGAGTCCCGACGGGTCATATGGCTACACCTTC

D gene: -
V gene: TRBV2
clone size: few
J gene: TRBJ1-2
CDR3 protein: CASSRTDPNYGYTF
CDR3 DNA: TGTGCCAGCAGTCGCACGGACCCAAACTATGGCTACACCTTC

D gene: -
V gene: TRBV7-2
clone size: -
J gene: TRBJ2-1
CDR3 protein: CASSPGRTSYNEQFF
CDR3 DNA: TGTGCCAGCAGCCCCGGCAGGACCTCTTACAATGAGCAGTTCTTC

D gene: TRBD1
V gene: TRBV7-2
clone size: few
J gene: TRBJ2-1
CDR3 protein: CASNDRGGGNEQFF
CDR3 DNA: TGTGCCAGCAACGACAGGGGTGGGGGTAATGAGCAGTTCTTC

D gene: -
V gene: TRBV21-1
clone size: once
J gene: TRBJ2-1
CDR3 protein: CASSKAGRASYNEQFF
CDR3 DNA: TGTGCCAGCAGCAAAGCGGGGCGGGCGTCCTACAATGAGCAGTTCTTC

D gene: -
V gene: TRBV18
clone size: -
J gene: TRBJ1-3
CDR3 protein: CASSQGSGNTIYF
CDR3 DNA: TGTGCCAGCTCACAAGGGTCTGGAAACACCATATATTTT

D gene: -
V gene: TRBV9
clone size: -
J gene: TRBJ2-3
CDR3 protein: CASSLRGGISTDTQYF
CDR3 DNA: TGTGCCAGCAGCTTAAGGGGGGGAATAAGCACAGATACGCAGTATTTT

D gene: TRBD2
V gene: TRBV4-3
clone size: -
J gene: TRBJ2-1
CDR3 protein: CASSQDRIAGGPGEQFF
CDR3 DNA: TGCGCCAGCAGCCAAGATCGAATAGCGGGAGGGCCTGGTGAGCAGTTCTTC